These T cell receptor beta chains were read from a single sample in a study of blood T cell repertoires in COVID-19. The assay was immunoSEQ multiplex PCR, and TCRdb's table has in-frame clones only and misses some. Of about 470,000 clones in the sample, 87% were seen once. The sequencing input was PBMCs or T cells enriched from blood (not recorded which). These receptors came from a woman under 30 who had recovered from COVID-19. Both conserved end residues are part of each CDR3. Each record gives: clone size, V gene, D gene, J gene, CDR3 DNA, CDR3 protein. The D gene is left open where the match is weak. Only part of the rows carry a size: once, few, many, or a class if the clone is expanded.

clone_size: .; v_call: TRBV19; d_call: .; j_call: TRBJ2-2; cdr3_nt: TGTGCCAGTAGGAAACAGTCGAACACCGGGGAGCTGTTTTTT; cdr3_aa: CASRKQSNTGELFF
clone_size: .; v_call: TRBV2; d_call: .; j_call: TRBJ2-1; cdr3_nt: TGTGCCAGCAGAGCGTTAACAAGGGAGCAGTTCTTC; cdr3_aa: CASRALTREQFF
clone_size: .; v_call: TRBV12-3/TRBV12-4; d_call: .; j_call: TRBJ1-3; cdr3_nt: TGTGCCAGCAGCCACGGGATAAACACCATATATTTT; cdr3_aa: CASSHGINTIYF
clone_size: .; v_call: TRBV11-2; d_call: .; j_call: TRBJ2-2; cdr3_nt: TGTGCCAGCAGCTCACCGACTAGTAGTCGTGCCGGGGAGCTGTTTTTT; cdr3_aa: CASSSPTSSRAGELFF
clone_size: .; v_call: TRBV19; d_call: TRBD1; j_call: TRBJ1-1; cdr3_nt: TGTGCCAGTAGTATCCAGGGACAGGATTGGACTGAAGCTTTCTTT; cdr3_aa: CASSIQGQDWTEAFF
clone_size: .; v_call: TRBV7-2; d_call: .; j_call: TRBJ1-3; cdr3_nt: TGTGCCAGCAGCTTAGGGCAGATCAACTCTGGAAACACCATATATTTT; cdr3_aa: CASSLGQINSGNTIYF
clone_size: .; v_call: TRBV2; d_call: TRBD1; j_call: TRBJ1-4; cdr3_nt: TGTGCCAGCGAGAGGGGGCTCGGGGAAAAACTGTTTTTT; cdr3_aa: CASERGLGEKLFF
clone_size: few; v_call: TRBV7-9; d_call: .; j_call: TRBJ1-1; cdr3_nt: TGTGCCAGCAGCTTAGCCCTAGGGGGAGAGACGGTGGGCACTGAAGCTTTCTTT; cdr3_aa: CASSLALGGETVGTEAFF
clone_size: .; v_call: TRBV5-4; d_call: TRBD1; j_call: TRBJ2-7; cdr3_nt: TGTGCCAGCCGACAGGGGACGGGGGAGCAGTACTTC; cdr3_aa: CASRQGTGEQYF
clone_size: .; v_call: TRBV11-2; d_call: .; j_call: TRBJ2-2; cdr3_nt: TGTGCCAGCAGCCCTCGAGACACCGGGGAGCTGTTTTTT; cdr3_aa: CASSPRDTGELFF
clone_size: few; v_call: TRBV2; d_call: TRBD1; j_call: TRBJ1-5; cdr3_nt: TGTGCCAGCAGTGAATCTACGACAGGGGCGATTCAGCCCCAGCATTTT; cdr3_aa: CASSESTTGAIQPQHF
clone_size: .; v_call: TRBV5-4; d_call: TRBD2; j_call: TRBJ2-1; cdr3_nt: TGTGCCAGCAGCCTCCCGGGACTAGCGGGGGGGCAGCAGTTCTTC; cdr3_aa: CASSLPGLAGGQQFF
clone_size: .; v_call: TRBV18; d_call: TRBD2; j_call: TRBJ2-1; cdr3_nt: TGTGCCAGCTCAACGGGACTAGTAGGCAATGAGCAGTTCTTC; cdr3_aa: CASSTGLVGNEQFF
clone_size: .; v_call: TRBV2; d_call: TRBD2; j_call: TRBJ2-1; cdr3_nt: TGTGCCAGCACGAAAACGGGGGGGCCAAATGAGCAGTTCTTC; cdr3_aa: CASTKTGGPNEQFF
clone_size: .; v_call: TRBV4-1; d_call: .; j_call: TRBJ1-5; cdr3_nt: TGCGCCAGCAGCCAAGACGGCAGGGACAATCAGCCCCAGCATTTT; cdr3_aa: CASSQDGRDNQPQHF
clone_size: .; v_call: TRBV3-1/TRBV3-2; d_call: TRBD1; j_call: TRBJ1-6; cdr3_nt: TGTGCCAGCAGCCCTTCAGGGGGCGAGATCCACTTT; cdr3_aa: CASSPSGGEIHF
clone_size: .; v_call: TRBV18; d_call: .; j_call: TRBJ1-2; cdr3_nt: TGTGCCAGCTCATCATCGCCCACTCTAACGGGGGGCTACACCTTC; cdr3_aa: CASSSSPTLTGGYTF